Listed below are T cell receptor beta chains from one sample, sequenced in a study of cytotoxic CD8 clonotypes in ibrutinib-treated CLL. TCRdb's table, derived via immunoSEQ multiplex PCR, lists solely in-frame clones and lacks some. In the table there are about 76,000 clones, roughly 83% of which are singletons. This specimen was PBMCs, taken after 24 months of ibrutinib treatment. The receptors were gathered from a human donor with chronic lymphocytic leukemia. CDR3s include the opening cysteine and the closing phenylalanine or tryptophan. D genes are given only for firm matches. Some rows mark clone size as missing; the rest say once, few, many or name a class of expanded clone.

j_gene,abundance,d_gene,v_gene,CDR3nt,CDR3aa
TRBJ2-4,NA,NA,TRBV10-3,TGTGCCATCAGTGGAGGGCCAGGAAACATTCAGTACTTC,CAISGGPGNIQYF
TRBJ1-4,NA,NA,TRBV6-5,TGTGCCAGCAGTTACATGGGGCAGCGCTATGAAAAACTGTTTTTT,CASSYMGQRYEKLFF
TRBJ2-1,NA,NA,TRBV2,TGTGCCAGCAGTGACCCCGGGTACAATGAGCAGTTCTTC,CASSDPGYNEQFF
TRBJ2-3,NA,NA,TRBV27,TGTGCCAGCAGTTTAGTTAGCACAGATACGCAGTATTTT,CASSLVSTDTQYF
TRBJ2-7,NA,NA,TRBV6-1,TGTGCCAGCAGTGAAGACCCCGTCTCGTTCGGCAGGGGAGACGAGCAGTACTTC,CASSEDPVSFGRGDEQYF
TRBJ2-7,NA,TRBD2,TRBV7-9,TGTGCCAGCAGCTTAGGGGCGGGAGGTGTCTTCGAGCAGTACTTC,CASSLGAGGVFEQYF
TRBJ2-5,NA,NA,TRBV9,TGTGCCAGCAGCGTAGTAGGAGGGGCCCAGTACTTC,CASSVVGGAQYF
TRBJ1-1,few,NA,TRBV14,TGTGCCAGCAGCCAAGTCGCAGGCGGAAACACTGAAGCTTTCTTT,CASSQVAGGNTEAFF
TRBJ1-1,once,TRBD1,TRBV7-2,TGTGCCAGCAGCTATACAGGGGGGGACACTGAAGCTTTCTTT,CASSYTGGDTEAFF
TRBJ2-2,NA,NA,TRBV6-1,TGTGCCAGCAGTGTGAATTTCGGCGGGGAGCTGTTTTTT,CASSVNFGGELFF
TRBJ1-2,many,NA,TRBV18,TGTGCCAGCTCACCCGAGGGGGGGAGTGGCTACACCTTC,CASSPEGGSGYTF
TRBJ2-5,NA,TRBD1,TRBV25-1,TGTGCCAGCGGGCGAGCAGGGGGTGCAGAGACCCAGCACTTC,CASGRAGGAETQHF
TRBJ2-7,once,NA,TRBV7-6,TGTGCCAGCAGCTTAGGGTGGGCGAACGAGCAGTACTTC,CASSLGWANEQYF
TRBJ2-3,NA,NA,TRBV11-3,TGTGCCAGCAGCCGGACTAGCACAGATACGCAGTATTTT,CASSRTSTDTQYF
TRBJ2-3,NA,NA,TRBV30,TGTGCCTGGGACAACCTTTTAAACACAGATACGCAGTATTTT,CAWDNLLNTDTQYF
TRBJ1-1,NA,TRBD1,TRBV6-1,TGTGCCAGCAGTGAAGATCCAGGGGGCACTGAAGCTTTCTTT,CASSEDPGGTEAFF
TRBJ1-1,NA,TRBD1,TRBV11-2,TGTGCCAGCAGCTTAAGGCAGGGGGCAAACACTGAAGCTTTCTTT,CASSLRQGANTEAFF
TRBJ2-3,NA,NA,TRBV14,TGTGCCAGCAGCCAAACGGGTACAGATACGCAGTATTTT,CASSQTGTDTQYF
TRBJ2-2,NA,NA,TRBV7-6,TGTGCCAGCAGCTTAGTAGGGTCAAACACCGGGGAGCTGTTTTTT,CASSLVGSNTGELFF
TRBJ1-2,NA,TRBD1,TRBV10-3,TGTGCCATCAGTGATGGGACAGGGAGAGGCGAATGGGGCTACACCTTC,CAISDGTGRGEWGYTF